Below, 11 T cell receptor beta chains from the same sample are listed, as sequenced in a study of siplizumab effects on memory and regulatory T cells. The protocol was immunoSEQ multiplex PCR, while the TCRdb copy is restricted to in-frame clones and leaves out a portion. The sample lists about 100,000 clones, 90% to 95% occurring once. The sample was non-Treg CD4+ T cells sorted from blood. All receptors come from a human donor in good health.

The gene calls are TRBV19 and TRBJ2-7; D is possibly TRBD1 or TRBD2 (5 bases each). Germline CDR1 is LNHDA and CDR2 is SQIVND (reference sequence). This CDR3 has 16 residues. V gave up 6 bases and J gave up 1 base, with 19 bases separating them. CDR3 region: CASRGRDPSGSYEQYF. For the CDR3, the DNA is TGTGCCAGTAGAGGCCGGGACCCCTCAGGGTCCTACGAGCAGTACTTC.

The chain recombines TRBV13 with TRBJ2-1, with 10 bases aligning to TRBD2. V shed 5 bases and J 4 bases; nucleotides not matched to a gene: 8. CDR3 length equals 16 residues. Germline lookup yields CDR1 PRHDT and CDR2 FYEKMQ (reference sequence). The CDR3 region has the DNA TGTGCCAGCAGCCCTGGACTAGCGGAGACATACAATGAGCAGTTCTTC. It yields the protein CASSPGLAETYNEQFF.

This clone occurred once. The chain recombines TRBV5-4 with TRBJ2-3; 7 bases line up with TRBD2. The CDR3 extends over 14 amino acids. Losses at the gene ends were 2 bases for V and 6 bases for J; bases not matched to a gene: 6. CDR1 is SGHNT, CDR2 YYREEE, per germline (reference sequence). CDR3 amino acids: CASSFAGAGDTQYF. The CDR3 nucleotides read TGTGCCAGCAGCTTCGCGGGAGCGGGGGATACGCAGTATTTT.

For the CDR3, the DNA is TGTGCCAGCAGCCAAGCTGAGGGCAGGATGAATAACTATGGCTACACCTTC. Its translation is CASSQAEGRMNNYGYTF. This sequence joins TRBV4-2 and TRBJ1-2, with D uncertain. This CDR3 has 17 residues. V was shortened by 1 base and J by 1 base, with 16 bases between the two germline ends. Germline V gene sequence: CDR1 LGHNA, CDR2 YNFKEQ.

The rearrangement joins TRBV5-1 to TRBJ2-7; 10 positions match TRBD1. V was pared by 4 bases and J by 3 bases, with 7 bases of the junction left unmatched. Germline values: CDR1 SGHRS, CDR2 YFSETQ. The CDR3 covers 15 residues. The CDR3 is CASSIGQGGYYEQYF. As DNA, the CDR3 is TGCGCCAGCAGCATAGGACAGGGGGGATACTACGAGCAGTACTTC.

The chain is built from TRBV9 and TRBJ1-1; TRBD1 might be the D (6 bases). V was clipped by 0 bases and J by 5 bases, with 20 bases between them. The CDR3 runs 17 residues. Per germline, CDR1 SGDLS and CDR2 YYNGEE. CDR3 in DNA: TGTGCCAGCAGCGTAGGGGTAGGGGCGGGGGCTGTGACTGAAGCTTTCTTT. This encodes CASSVGVGAGAVTEAFF.

This sequence joins TRBV28 and TRBJ2-1; the D gene is possibly TRBD2 (5 bases). The CDR3 consists of 16 residues. With 2 bases removed from V and 6 bases from J, the gap between germline ends came to 17 bases. Germline CDR1 reads MDHEN; CDR2 reads SYDVKM. CDR3 bases: TGTGCCAGCAGTTTAGGCCGGACTCCCCGTTTCAATGAGCAGTTCTTC. Translating it yields CASSLGRTPRFNEQFF.

V usage is TRBV25-1 and J usage is TRBJ2-7; no clear D gene. The V and J ends lost 3 bases and 3 bases respectively, with 15 bases between them. The CDR3 extends over 15 amino acids. CDR1 and CDR2 from the germline V gene are MGHDK and SYGVNS. CDR3 sequence reads: CASSDPHGQIYEQYF. In nucleotides, the CDR3 is TGTGCCAGCAGTGATCCTCACGGCCAAATCTACGAGCAGTACTTC.

The chain recombines TRBV19 with TRBJ2-1; D unresolved. The V and J ends lost 3 bases and 6 bases respectively, with 12 bases between them. The CDR3 is 14 residues long. The germline V gene has CDR1 LNHDA and CDR2 SQIVND (reference sequence). CDR3 region: CASSIPRHPNEQFF. CDR3 bases: TGTGCCAGTAGTATTCCTCGCCACCCCAATGAGCAGTTCTTC.

The gene calls are TRBV27 and TRBJ2-3; 10 bases map to TRBD2. This CDR3 contains 16 residues. With 4 bases clipped from V and 3 bases from J, the junction kept 7 bases outside the gene matches. Per germline, CDR1 MNHEY and CDR2 SMNVEV (reference sequence). CDR3 protein: CASSSRTSGNTDTQYF. CDR3 nucleotides: TGTGCCAGCAGTTCAAGGACTAGCGGAAATACAGATACGCAGTATTTT.

The table lists this clone with a count of one. The rearrangement joins TRBV7-2 to TRBJ2-4; maybe TRBD2 (7 bases). Germline CDR1 SGHTA, CDR2 FQGNSA. CDR3 length: 15 residues. Trimming removed 5 bases at V and 8 bases at J, with 19 bases between. The CDR3 region is CASSQWGGRVDIQYF. In DNA form, the CDR3 reads TGTGCCAGCAGCCAGTGGGGGGGGCGCGTAGACATTCAGTACTTC.